This T cell receptor beta chain is drawn from a study of T cells in tuberculosis. Sequencing used immunoSEQ multiplex PCR; TCRdb keeps in-frame clones, though not all of them. The table shows tens of thousands of clones, with roughly 95% occurring only once. V lost 4 bases, J lost 9 bases, and 13 bases lay in between. The germline CDR1 and CDR2 sequences are SGHTS and YDEGEE. This CDR3 spans 12 amino acids. The time point is: new active TB diagnosis, blood taken before or within 7 days of starting treatment. The receptor was isolated from an adult with tuberculosis. The chain employs TRBV5-8 and TRBJ1-1; D uncertain. Specimen: PBMCs, collected at tuberculosis diagnosis. CDR3 DNA sequence: TGTGCCAGCAGCGTAGCCTCTTCTAAAGCTTTCTTT. Translation: CASSVASSKAFF.